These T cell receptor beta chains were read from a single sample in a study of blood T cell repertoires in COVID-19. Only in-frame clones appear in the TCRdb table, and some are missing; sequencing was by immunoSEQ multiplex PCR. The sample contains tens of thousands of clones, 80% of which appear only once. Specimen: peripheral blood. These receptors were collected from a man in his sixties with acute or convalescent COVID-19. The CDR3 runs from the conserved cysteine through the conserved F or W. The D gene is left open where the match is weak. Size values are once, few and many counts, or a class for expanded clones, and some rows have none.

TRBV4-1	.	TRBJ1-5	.	CASSQDRSKSLNNQPQHF	TGCGCCAGCAGCCAAGATCGGAGTAAATCTCTTAACAATCAGCCCCAGCATTTT
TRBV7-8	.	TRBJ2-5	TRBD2	CASSALAGGIETQYF	TGTGCCAGCAGCGCGCTAGCGGGGGGGATAGAGACCCAGTACTTC
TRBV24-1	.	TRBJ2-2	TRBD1	CATSRLGTGLAGELFF	TGTGCCACCAGTCGACTCGGGACAGGGTTGGCCGGGGAGCTGTTTTTT
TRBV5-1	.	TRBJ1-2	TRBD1	CASSYYRTGANYGYTF	TGCGCCAGCAGCTATTATAGGACAGGGGCTAACTATGGCTACACCTTC
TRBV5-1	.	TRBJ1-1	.	CASSLDTVNTEAFF	TGCGCCAGCAGCTTGGACACAGTGAACACTGAAGCTTTCTTT
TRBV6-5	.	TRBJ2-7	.	CASSWAGVGAGYEQYF	TGTGCCAGCAGTTGGGCAGGGGTAGGGGCGGGCTACGAGCAGTACTTC
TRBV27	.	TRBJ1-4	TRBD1	CASSDSDRGEKLFF	TGTGCCAGCAGCGATTCGGACAGGGGGGAAAAACTGTTTTTT
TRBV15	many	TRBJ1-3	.	CATSQDSGNTIYF	TGTGCCACCAGCCAGGACTCTGGAAACACCATATATTTT
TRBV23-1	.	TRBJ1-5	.	CASSQSLQGPNQPQHF	TGCGCCAGCAGTCAATCCCTACAGGGCCCCAATCAGCCCCAGCATTTT
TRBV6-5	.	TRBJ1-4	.	CASSLGEGEKLFF	TGTGCCAGCAGTCTCGGGGAAGGTGAAAAACTGTTTTTT
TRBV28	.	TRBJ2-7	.	CASSLRYEQYF	TGTGCCAGCAGTTTGCGGTACGAGCAGTACTTC
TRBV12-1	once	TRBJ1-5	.	CASSFGDRQGDQPQHF	TGTGCCAGCAGCTTTGGGGACCGACAGGGCGATCAGCCCCAGCATTTT
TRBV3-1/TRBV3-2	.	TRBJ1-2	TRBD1	CASSQTGGTGYTF	TGTGCCAGCAGCCAAACAGGGGGGACTGGCTACACCTTC
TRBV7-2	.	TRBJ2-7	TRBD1	CASSSSSGTGGYEQYF	TGTGCCAGCAGCTCCTCATCCGGGACAGGGGGCTACGAGCAGTACTTC
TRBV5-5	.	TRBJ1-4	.	CASSRGPAKDNEKLFF	TGTGCCAGCAGCCGAGGCCCCGCGAAAGATAATGAAAAACTGTTTTTT
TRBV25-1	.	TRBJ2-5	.	CASSENRGGQETQYF	TGTGCCAGCAGTGAAAACAGGGGGGGGCAAGAGACCCAGTACTTC
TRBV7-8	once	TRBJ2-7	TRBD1	CASSHTGTGLGEQYF	TGTGCCAGCAGCCATACCGGGACAGGGTTAGGAGAGCAGTACTTC
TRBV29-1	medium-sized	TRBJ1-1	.	CSARDNQAFF	TGCAGCGCCCGGGACAACCAAGCTTTCTTT
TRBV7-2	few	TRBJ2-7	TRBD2	CASSFSVAGGYEQYF	TGTGCCAGCAGCTTTAGTGTAGCGGGGGGTTACGAGCAGTACTTC
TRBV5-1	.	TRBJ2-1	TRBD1	CASSLQPGGYNEQFF	TGCGCCAGCAGCTTGCAGCCAGGGGGCTACAATGAGCAGTTCTTC
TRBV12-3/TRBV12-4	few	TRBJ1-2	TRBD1	CASSKDRDGYTF	TGTGCCAGCAGCAAGGACAGGGATGGCTACACCTTC
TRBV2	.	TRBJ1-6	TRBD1	CASSAGTGYNSPLHF	TGTGCCAGCAGTGCCGGGACAGGCTATAATTCACCCCTCCACTTT
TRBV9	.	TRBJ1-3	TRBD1	CASSAGTGVGNTIYF	TGTGCCAGCAGCGCCGGGACAGGGGTAGGAAACACCATATATTTT
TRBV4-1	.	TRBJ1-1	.	CASSPRQSLNPEAFF	TGCGCCAGCAGCCCACGACAGTCTTTGAACCCTGAAGCTTTCTTT
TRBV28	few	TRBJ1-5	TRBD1	CASSLPGGGQPQHF	TGTGCCAGCAGTTTACCAGGGGGTGGTCAGCCCCAGCATTTT
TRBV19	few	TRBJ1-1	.	CASSIYSDEAFF	TGTGCCAGTAGCATTTACAGTGATGAAGCTTTCTTT
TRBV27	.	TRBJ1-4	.	CASSVSRGRGEKLFF	TGTGCCAGCAGTGTTTCGCGAGGCAGGGGTGAAAAACTGTTTTTT
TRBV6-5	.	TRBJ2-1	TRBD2	CASSPLAGDYNEQFF	TGTGCCAGCAGTCCTCTAGCGGGGGACTACAATGAGCAGTTCTTC
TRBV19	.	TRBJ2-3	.	CASSIGGTDTQYF	TGTGCCAGTAGTATCGGAGGAACAGATACGCAGTATTTT
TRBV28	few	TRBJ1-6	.	CASRGTPPLHF	TGTGCCAGCAGGGGGACACCTCCCCTCCACTTT
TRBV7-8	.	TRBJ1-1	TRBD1	CASSSESDRAEAFF	TGTGCCAGCAGCTCAGAGAGTGACAGGGCTGAAGCTTTCTTT
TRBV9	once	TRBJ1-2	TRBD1	CASSGHRGDHPYGYTF	TGTGCCAGCAGCGGACACAGGGGGGATCACCCCTATGGCTACACCTTC
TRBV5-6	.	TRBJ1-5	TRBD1	CASSLGTGVQPQHF	TGTGCCAGCAGCTTGGGGACAGGGGTCCAGCCCCAGCATTTT
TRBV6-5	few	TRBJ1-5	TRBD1	CASVEQGAGNQPQHF	TGTGCCAGCGTAGAGCAGGGGGCCGGGAATCAGCCCCAGCATTTT
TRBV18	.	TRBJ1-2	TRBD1	CASSSRQGMDGYTF	TGTGCCAGCTCATCGAGACAGGGAATGGATGGCTACACCTTC
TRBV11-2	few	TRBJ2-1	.	CASSSWGGQEYNEQFF	TGTGCCAGCAGCTCCTGGGGGGGACAGGAGTACAATGAGCAGTTCTTC
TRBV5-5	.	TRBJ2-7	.	CASRRGVGANYEQYF	TGTGCCAGCAGGCGCGGTGTTGGGGCTAACTACGAGCAGTACTTC
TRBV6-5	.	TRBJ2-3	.	CASSDSWLRQGTQYF	TGTGCCAGCTCTGACTCCTGGTTGCGGCAAGGAACGCAGTATTTT
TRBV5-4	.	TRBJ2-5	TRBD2	CASSISGETQYF	TGTGCCAGCAGCATTAGCGGGGAGACCCAGTACTTC
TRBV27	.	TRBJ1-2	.	CASSFRGYDGYTF	TGTGCCAGCAGTTTTCGGGGGTACGATGGCTACACCTTC
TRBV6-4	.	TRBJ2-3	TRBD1	CASSDTIPLAGGKEDTQYF	TGTGCCAGCAGTGACACGATCCCTCTCGCAGGGGGCAAAGAAGATACGCAGTATTTT
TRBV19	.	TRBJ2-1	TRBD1	CASSIGPGQGGNEQFF	TGTGCCAGTAGTATAGGACCGGGACAGGGCGGCAATGAGCAGTTCTTC
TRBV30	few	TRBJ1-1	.	CAWTFNQAAFF	TGTGCCTGGACGTTCAACCAGGCGGCTTTCTTT
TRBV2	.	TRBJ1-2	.	CASRAGGPLEGYTF	TGTGCCAGCAGAGCCGGGGGGCCCTTGGAAGGCTACACCTTC
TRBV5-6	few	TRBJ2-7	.	CASSLPTGNNEQYF	TGTGCCAGCAGCTTGCCTACAGGGAACAACGAGCAGTACTTC
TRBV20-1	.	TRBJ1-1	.	CSASNGRNTEAFF	TGCAGTGCTAGTAATGGGAGGAACACTGAAGCTTTCTTT
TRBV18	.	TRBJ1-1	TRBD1	CASSRQGQGVTEAFF	TGTGCCAGCTCACGACAAGGACAGGGGGTCACTGAAGCTTTCTTT
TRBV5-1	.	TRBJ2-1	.	CASSLTEYEQFF	TGCGCCAGCAGCCTTACCGAGTACGAGCAGTTCTTC
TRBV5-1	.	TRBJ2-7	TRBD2	CASSYYQLAGGSYEQYF	TGCGCCAGCAGCTATTACCAACTAGCGGGGGGGTCCTACGAGCAGTACTTC
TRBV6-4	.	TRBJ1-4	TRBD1	CASSGYRGRAEKLFF	TGTGCCAGCAGTGGCTACAGGGGGCGGGCGGAAAAACTGTTTTTT
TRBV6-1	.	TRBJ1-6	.	CASSEMSSGSPLHF	TGTGCCAGCAGTGAAATGTCTTCAGGCTCACCCCTCCACTTT
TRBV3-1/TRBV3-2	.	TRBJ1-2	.	CASSQGGQPRAGYTF	TGTGCCAGCAGCCAAGGGGGACAACCAAGGGCTGGCTACACCTTC
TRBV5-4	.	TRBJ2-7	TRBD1	CASSKDRKGYEQYF	TGTGCCAGCAGCAAGGACAGGAAAGGGTACGAGCAGTACTTC
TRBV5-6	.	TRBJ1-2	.	CASGRETVYTF	TGTGCCAGCGGCCGGGAGACTGTCTACACCTTC
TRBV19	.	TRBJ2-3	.	CASSIDRVGGPTTDTQYF	TGTGCCAGTAGTATAGATCGGGTCGGGGGGCCCACCACAGATACGCAGTATTTT
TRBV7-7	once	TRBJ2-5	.	CASSLINQETQYF	TGTGCTAGCAGCTTAATCAACCAAGAGACCCAGTACTTC
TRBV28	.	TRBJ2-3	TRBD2	CASSRPGTSEGTQYF	TGTGCCAGCAGTCGCCCCGGGACTAGCGAGGGTACGCAGTATTTT
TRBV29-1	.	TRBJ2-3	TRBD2	CGILAGDYTDTQYF	TGCGGCATACTAGCGGGGGATTACACAGATACGCAGTATTTT
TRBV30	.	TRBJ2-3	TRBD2	CAWGRLADSTDTQYF	TGTGCCTGGGGCCGACTAGCGGATAGCACAGATACGCAGTATTTT